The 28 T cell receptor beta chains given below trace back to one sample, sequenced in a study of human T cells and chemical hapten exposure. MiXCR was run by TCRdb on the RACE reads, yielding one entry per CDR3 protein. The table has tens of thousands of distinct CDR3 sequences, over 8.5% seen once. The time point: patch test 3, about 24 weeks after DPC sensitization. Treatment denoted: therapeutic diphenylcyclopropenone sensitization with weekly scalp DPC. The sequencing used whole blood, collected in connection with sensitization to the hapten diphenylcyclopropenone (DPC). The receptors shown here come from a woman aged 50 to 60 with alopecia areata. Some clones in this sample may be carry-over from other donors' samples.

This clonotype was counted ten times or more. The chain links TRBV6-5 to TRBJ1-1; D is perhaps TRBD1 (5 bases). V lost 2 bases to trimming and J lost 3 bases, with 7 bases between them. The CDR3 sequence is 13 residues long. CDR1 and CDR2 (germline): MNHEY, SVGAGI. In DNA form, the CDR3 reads TGTGCCAGCAGTTACCGGGGGGACACTGAAGCTTTCTTT. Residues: CASSYRGDTEAFF.

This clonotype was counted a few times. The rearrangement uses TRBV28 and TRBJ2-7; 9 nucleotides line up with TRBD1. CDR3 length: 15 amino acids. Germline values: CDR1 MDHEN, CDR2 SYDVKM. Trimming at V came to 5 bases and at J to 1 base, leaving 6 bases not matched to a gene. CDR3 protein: CASSMDRGVSYEQYF. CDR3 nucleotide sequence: TGTGCCAGCAGTATGGACAGGGGCGTTTCCTACGAGCAGTACTTC.

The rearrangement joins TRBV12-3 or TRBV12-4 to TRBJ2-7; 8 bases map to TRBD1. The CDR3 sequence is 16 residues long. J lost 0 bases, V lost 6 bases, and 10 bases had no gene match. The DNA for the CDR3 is TGTGCCAGCAGCCATGACAGGGGTCCAAGCTCCTACGAGCAGTACTTC. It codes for CASSHDRGPSSYEQYF.

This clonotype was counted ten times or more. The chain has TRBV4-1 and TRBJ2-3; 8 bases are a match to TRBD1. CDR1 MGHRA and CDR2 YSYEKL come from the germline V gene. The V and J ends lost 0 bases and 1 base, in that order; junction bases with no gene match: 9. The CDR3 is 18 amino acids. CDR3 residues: CASSQDPTGVVGTDTQYF. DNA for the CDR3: TGCGCCAGCAGCCAAGATCCGACAGGGGTGGTGGGCACAGATACGCAGTATTTT.

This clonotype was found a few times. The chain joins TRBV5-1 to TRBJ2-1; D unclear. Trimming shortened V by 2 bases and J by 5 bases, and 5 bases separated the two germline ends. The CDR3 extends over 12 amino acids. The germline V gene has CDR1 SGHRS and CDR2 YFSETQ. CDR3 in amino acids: CASSFDHNEQFF. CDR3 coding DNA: TGCGCCAGCAGCTTCGACCACAATGAGCAGTTCTTC.

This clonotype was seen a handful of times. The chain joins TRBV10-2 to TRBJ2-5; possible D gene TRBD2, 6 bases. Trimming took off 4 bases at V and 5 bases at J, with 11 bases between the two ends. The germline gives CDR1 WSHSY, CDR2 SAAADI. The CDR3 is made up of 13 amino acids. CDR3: CASSGGSGETQYF. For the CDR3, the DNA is TGCGCCAGCAGTGGAGGCAGCGGGGAGACCCAGTACTTC.

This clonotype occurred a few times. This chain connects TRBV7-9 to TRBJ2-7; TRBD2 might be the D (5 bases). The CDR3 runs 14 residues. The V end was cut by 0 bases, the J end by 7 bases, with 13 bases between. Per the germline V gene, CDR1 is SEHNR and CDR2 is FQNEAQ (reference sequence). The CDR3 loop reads CASSLAASTGEQYF. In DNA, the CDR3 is TGTGCCAGCAGCTTAGCGGCATCCACGGGGGAGCAGTACTTC.

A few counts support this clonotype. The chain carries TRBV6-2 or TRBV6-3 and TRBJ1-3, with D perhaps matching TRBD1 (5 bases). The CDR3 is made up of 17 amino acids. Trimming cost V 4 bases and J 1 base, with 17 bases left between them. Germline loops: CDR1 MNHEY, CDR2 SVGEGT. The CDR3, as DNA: TGTGCCAGCAGTTGGGGGTTTTCGCGAGGATCTGGAAACACCATATATTTT. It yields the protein CASSWGFSRGSGNTIYF.

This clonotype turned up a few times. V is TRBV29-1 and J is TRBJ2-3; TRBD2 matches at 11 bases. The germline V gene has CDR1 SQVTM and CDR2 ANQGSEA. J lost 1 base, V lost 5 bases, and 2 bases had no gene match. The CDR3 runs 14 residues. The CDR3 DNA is TGCAGCGTTCGGACTAGCGGGCGCACAGATACGCAGTATTTT. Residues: CSVRTSGRTDTQYF.

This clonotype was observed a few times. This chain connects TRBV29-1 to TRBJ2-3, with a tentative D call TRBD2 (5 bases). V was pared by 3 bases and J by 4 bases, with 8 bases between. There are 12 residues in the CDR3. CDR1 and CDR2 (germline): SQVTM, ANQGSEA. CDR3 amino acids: CSVESGADTQYF. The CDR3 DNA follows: TGCAGCGTTGAGTCCGGGGCAGATACGCAGTATTTT.

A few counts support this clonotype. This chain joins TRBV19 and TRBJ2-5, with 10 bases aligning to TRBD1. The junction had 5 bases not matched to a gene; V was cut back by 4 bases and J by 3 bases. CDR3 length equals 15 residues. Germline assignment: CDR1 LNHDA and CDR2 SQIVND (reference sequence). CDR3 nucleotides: TGTGCCAGTAGTAGACCCGGGACAGGGGAAGAGACCCAGTACTTC. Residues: CASSRPGTGEETQYF.

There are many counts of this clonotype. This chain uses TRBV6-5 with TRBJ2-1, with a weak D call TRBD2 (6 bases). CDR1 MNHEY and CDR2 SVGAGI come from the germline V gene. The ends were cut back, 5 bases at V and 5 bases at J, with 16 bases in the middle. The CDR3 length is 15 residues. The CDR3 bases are TGTGCCAGCAGTACCGGGCGGGGCACTAACAATGAGCAGTTCTTC. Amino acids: CASSTGRGTNNEQFF.

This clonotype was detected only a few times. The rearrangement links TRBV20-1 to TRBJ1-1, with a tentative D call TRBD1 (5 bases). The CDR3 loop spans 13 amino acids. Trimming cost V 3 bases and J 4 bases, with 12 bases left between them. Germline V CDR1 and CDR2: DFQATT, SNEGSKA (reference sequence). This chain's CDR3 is CSASLDRRTEAFF. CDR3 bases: TGCAGTGCTAGTCTCGACAGACGCACTGAAGCTTTCTTT.

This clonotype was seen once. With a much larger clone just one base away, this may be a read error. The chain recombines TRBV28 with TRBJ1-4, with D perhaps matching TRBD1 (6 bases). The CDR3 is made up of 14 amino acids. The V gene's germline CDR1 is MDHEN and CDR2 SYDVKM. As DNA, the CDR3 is TGTCCCAGCAGCTTACCCGGGACACGAGAAAAACTGTTTTTT. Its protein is CPSSLPGTREKLFF.

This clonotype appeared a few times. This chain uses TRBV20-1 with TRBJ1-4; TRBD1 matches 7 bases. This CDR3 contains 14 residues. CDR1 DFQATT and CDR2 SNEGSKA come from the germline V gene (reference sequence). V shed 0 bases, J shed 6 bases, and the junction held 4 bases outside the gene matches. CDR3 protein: CSARDGTEYEKLFF. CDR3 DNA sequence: TGCAGTGCTAGAGATGGGACAGAGTATGAAAAACTGTTTTTT.

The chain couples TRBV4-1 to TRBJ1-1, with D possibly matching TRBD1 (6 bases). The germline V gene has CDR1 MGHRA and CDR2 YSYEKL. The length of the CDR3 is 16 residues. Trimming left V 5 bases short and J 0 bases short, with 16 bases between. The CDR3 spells CASSVPRRGMNTEAFF. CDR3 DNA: TGCGCCAGCAGCGTCCCCCGCAGGGGTATGAACACTGAAGCTTTCTTT.

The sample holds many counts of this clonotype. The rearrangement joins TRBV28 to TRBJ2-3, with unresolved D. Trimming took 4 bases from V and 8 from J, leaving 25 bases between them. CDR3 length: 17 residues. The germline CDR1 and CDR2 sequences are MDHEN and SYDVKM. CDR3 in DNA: TGTGCCAGCAGTTCTCCACTGACACTCAGATACGGCGGTACGCAGTATTTT. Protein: CASSSPLTLRYGGTQYF.

In DNA form, the CDR3 reads TGTGCCAGCAGTCTCAAGGGGTTTGAAGCTTTCTTT. As protein: CASSLKGFEAFF. The chain has TRBV28 and TRBJ1-1; D may be TRBD1 (5 bases). Germline loops: CDR1 MDHEN, CDR2 SYDVKM. V shed 5 bases and J shed 7 bases, with 11 bases lying between them. The CDR3 has 12 amino acids.

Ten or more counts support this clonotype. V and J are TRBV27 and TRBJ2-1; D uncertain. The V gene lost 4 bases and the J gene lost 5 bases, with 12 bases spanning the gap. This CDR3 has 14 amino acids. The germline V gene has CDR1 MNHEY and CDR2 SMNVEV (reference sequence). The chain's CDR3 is CASSSIILNNEQFF. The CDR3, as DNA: TGTGCCAGCAGTTCCATCATCTTGAACAATGAGCAGTTCTTC.

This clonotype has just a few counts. The CDR3 here is CASSYGDRTPGELFF. For the CDR3, the DNA is TGTGCCAGCAGTTACGGGGACAGGACCCCCGGGGAGCTGTTTTTT. The rearrangement links TRBV6-5 to TRBJ2-2; 8 bases align to TRBD1. Trimming took 2 bases from V and 6 from J; bases not matched to a gene: 5. The CDR3 contains 15 residues. CDR1 is MNHEY, CDR2 SVGAGI, per germline.

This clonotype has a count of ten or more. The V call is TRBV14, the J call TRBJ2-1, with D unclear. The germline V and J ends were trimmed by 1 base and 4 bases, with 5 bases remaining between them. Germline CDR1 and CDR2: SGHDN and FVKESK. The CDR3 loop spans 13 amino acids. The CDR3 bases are TGTGCCAGCAGCCAAGGGCTGTACAATGAGCAGTTCTTC. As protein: CASSQGLYNEQFF.

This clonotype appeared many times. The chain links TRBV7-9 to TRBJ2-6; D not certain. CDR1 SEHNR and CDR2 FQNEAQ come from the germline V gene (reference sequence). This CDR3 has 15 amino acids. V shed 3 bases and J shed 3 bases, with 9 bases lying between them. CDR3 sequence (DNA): TGTGCCAGCAGCTTTGGAGTGCGTGGGGCCAACGTCCTGACTTTC. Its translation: CASSFGVRGANVLTF.

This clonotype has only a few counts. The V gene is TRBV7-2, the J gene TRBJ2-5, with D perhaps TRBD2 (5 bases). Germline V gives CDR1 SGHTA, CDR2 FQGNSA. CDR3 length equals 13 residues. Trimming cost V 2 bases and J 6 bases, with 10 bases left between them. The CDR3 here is CASSLTAGKTQYF. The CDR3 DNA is TGTGCCAGCAGCTTAACTGCCGGGAAGACCCAGTACTTC.

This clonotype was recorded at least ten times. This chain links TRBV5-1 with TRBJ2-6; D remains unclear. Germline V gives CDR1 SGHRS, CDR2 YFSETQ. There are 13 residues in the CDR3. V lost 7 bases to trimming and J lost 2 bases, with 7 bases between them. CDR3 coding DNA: TGCGCCAGCGCTCAAGCTGGGGCCAACGTCCTGACTTTC. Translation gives CASAQAGANVLTF.

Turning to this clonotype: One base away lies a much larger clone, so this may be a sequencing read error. The CDR3 DNA follows: TGTGCCGGCAGCCAAGATCAACTGATCACCGGGGAGCTGTTTTTT. This codes for CAGSQDQLITGELFF. The V gene is TRBV14, the J gene TRBJ2-2, with D hard to call. Germline CDR1 SGHDN, CDR2 FVKESK. This CDR3 contains 15 residues. Drawing the rest from reference TRBV14 and TRBJ2-2, the complete variable domain is EAGVTQFPSHSVIEKGQTVTLRCDPISGHDNLYWYRRVMGKEIKFLLHFVKESKQDESGMPNNRFLAERTGGTYSTLKVQPAELEDSGVYFCAGSQDQLITGELFFGEGSRLTVL.

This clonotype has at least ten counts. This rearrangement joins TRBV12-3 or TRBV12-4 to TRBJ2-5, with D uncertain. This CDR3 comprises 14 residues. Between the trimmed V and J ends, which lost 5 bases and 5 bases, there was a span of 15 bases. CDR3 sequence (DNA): TGTGCCAGCAGTCCCCAGTCCCGTGGGGAGACCCAGTACTTC. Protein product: CASSPQSRGETQYF.

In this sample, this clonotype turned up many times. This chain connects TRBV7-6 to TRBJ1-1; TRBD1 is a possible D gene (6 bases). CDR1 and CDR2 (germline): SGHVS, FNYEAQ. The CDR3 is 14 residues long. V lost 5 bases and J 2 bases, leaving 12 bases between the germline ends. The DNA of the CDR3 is TGTGCCAGCAGCCTGGGACAATTTAACACTGAAGCTTTCTTT. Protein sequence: CASSLGQFNTEAFF.

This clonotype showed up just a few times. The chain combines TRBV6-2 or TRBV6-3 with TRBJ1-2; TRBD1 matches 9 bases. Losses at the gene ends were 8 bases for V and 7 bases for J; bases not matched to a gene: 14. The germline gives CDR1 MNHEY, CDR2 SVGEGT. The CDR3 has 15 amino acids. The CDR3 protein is CASSPGPGQGPGYTF. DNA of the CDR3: TGTGCCAGCTCACCGGGTCCGGGACAGGGTCCTGGCTACACCTTC.